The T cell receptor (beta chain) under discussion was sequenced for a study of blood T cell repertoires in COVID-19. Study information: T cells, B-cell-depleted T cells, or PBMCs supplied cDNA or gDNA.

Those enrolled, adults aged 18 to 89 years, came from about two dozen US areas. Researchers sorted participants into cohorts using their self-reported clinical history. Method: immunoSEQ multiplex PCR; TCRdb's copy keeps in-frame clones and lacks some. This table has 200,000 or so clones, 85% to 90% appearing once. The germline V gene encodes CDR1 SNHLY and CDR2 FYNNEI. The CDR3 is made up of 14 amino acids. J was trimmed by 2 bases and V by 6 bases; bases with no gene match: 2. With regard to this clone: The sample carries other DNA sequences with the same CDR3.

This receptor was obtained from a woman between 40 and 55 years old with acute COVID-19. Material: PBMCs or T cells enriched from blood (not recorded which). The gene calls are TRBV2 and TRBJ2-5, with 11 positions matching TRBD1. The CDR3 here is CASSRDRGQETQYF. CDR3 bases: TGTGCCAGCAGCCGGGACAGGGGGCAAGAGACCCAGTACTTC.